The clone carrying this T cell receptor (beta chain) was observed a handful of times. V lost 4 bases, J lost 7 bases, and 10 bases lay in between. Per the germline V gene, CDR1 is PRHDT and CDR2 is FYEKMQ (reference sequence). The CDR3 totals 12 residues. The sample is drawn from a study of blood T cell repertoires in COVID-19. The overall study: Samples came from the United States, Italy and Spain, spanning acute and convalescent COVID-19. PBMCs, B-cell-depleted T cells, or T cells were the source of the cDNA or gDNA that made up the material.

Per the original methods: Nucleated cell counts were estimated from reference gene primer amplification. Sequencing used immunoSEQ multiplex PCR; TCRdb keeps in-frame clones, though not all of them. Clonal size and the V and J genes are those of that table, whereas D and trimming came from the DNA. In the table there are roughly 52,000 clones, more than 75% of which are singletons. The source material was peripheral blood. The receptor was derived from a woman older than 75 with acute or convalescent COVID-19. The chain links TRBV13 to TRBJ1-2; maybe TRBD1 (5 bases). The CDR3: CASSSGHSGYTF. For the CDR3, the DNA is TGTGCCAGCAGCTCCGGACACAGTGGCTACACCTTC.